This T cell receptor beta chain was retrieved from a study of OX40 agonist ivuxolimab in advanced cancers. At the level of the study: Partial responses occurred in Three dose-escalation patients, one with hepatocellular carcinoma and two with cutaneous melanoma.

This clone appeared a single time. Its antigen remains unidentified. This CDR3 contains 14 residues. Between the trimmed V and J ends, which lost 3 bases and 1 base, there was a span of 7 bases. Germline values: CDR1 ENHRY, CDR2 SYGVKD. This table comes from immunoSEQ multiplex PCR, and its TCRdb copy is limited to in-frame clones, with some not included. The repertoire includes tens of thousands of clones, around 93% of them detected once, and around 26% sits in the top ten. Study-wide points: CD4+ and CD8+ blood T cells expanded clonally by week 6 at 0.1 to 3.0 mg/kg.

The specimen comprised CD4+ or CD8+ T cells sorted from blood, sampled in a trial of the OX40 agonist ivuxolimab. The V and J genes are TRBV10-3 and TRBJ2-1; maybe TRBD1 (6 bases). This sequence was found in an adult with an advanced solid tumor such as melanoma, head and neck, liver or kidney cancer. CDR3 nucleotide sequence: TGTGCCATCAGTGATAGGGGGTCCTACAATGAGCAGTTCTTC. This codes for CAISDRGSYNEQFF.